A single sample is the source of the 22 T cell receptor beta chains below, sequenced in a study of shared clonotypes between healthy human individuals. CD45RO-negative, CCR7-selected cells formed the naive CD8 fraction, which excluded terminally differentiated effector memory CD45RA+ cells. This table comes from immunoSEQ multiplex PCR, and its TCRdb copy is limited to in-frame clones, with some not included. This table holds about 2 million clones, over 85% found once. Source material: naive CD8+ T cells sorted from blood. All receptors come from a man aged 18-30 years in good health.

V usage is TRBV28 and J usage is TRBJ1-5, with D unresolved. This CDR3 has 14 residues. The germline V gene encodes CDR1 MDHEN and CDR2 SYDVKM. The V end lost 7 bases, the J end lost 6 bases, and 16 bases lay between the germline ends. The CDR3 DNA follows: TGTGCCAGCACCCCGGCGGGGTTAGGTCAGCCCCAGCATTTT. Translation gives CASTPAGLGQPQHF.

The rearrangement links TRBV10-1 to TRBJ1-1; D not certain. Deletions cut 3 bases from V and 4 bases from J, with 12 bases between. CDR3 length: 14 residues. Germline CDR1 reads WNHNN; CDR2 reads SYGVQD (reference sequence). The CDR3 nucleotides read TGCGCCAGCAGTGATCCTGATGATGGCACTGAAGCTTTCTTT. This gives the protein CASSDPDDGTEAFF.

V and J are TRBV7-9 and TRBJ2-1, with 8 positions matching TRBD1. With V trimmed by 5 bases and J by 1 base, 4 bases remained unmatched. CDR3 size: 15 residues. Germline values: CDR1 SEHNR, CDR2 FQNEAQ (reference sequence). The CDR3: CASSQRQGSYNEQFF. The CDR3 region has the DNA TGTGCCAGCAGCCAACGACAGGGGTCCTACAATGAGCAGTTCTTC. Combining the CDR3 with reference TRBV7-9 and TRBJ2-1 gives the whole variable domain DTGVSQNPRHKITKRGQNVTFRCDPISEHNRLYWYRQTLGQGPEFLTYFQNEAQLEKSRLLSDRFSAERPKGSFSTLEIQRTEQGDSAMYLCASSQRQGSYNEQFFGPGTRLTVL.

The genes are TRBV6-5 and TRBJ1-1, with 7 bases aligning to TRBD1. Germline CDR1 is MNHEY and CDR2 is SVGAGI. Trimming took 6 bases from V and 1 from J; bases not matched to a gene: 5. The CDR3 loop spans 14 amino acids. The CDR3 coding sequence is TGTGCCAGCAGCTTCCGACAGGGGAACACTGAAGCTTTCTTT. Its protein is CASSFRQGNTEAFF.

This CDR3 reads CASSPTSGGRGTDTQYF. The CDR3 region has the DNA TGTGCCAGCAGCCCGACTAGCGGGGGGCGTGGCACAGATACGCAGTATTTT. The chain carries TRBV7-9 and TRBJ2-3, with 13 positions matching TRBD2. CDR3 size: 17 residues. The V segment lost 5 bases and the J segment 1 base; nucleotides outside the gene matches: 6. In germline, CDR1 is SEHNR, CDR2 FQNEAQ (reference sequence).

As DNA, the CDR3 is TGCGCCAGCGGGAGGACTAGCGGGAGAGGGGATACGCAGTATTTT. This sequence encodes CASGRTSGRGDTQYF. The chain links TRBV10-1 to TRBJ2-3, with 13 positions matching TRBD2. The germline gives CDR1 WNHNN, CDR2 SYGVQD (reference sequence). This CDR3 contains 15 residues. The V segment lost 8 bases and the J segment 6 bases; nucleotides outside the gene matches: 8.

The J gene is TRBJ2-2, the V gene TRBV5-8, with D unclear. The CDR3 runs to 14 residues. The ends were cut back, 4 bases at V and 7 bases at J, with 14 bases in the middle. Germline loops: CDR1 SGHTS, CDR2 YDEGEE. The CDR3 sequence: CASSPIPSGGELFF. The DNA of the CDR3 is TGTGCCAGCAGCCCGATCCCCTCGGGCGGGGAGCTGTTTTTT.

The CDR3 spells CASSGGLAGGITDTQYF. DNA for the CDR3: TGTGCCAGCAGCGGGGGGCTAGCGGGAGGGATCACAGATACGCAGTATTTT. The chain carries TRBV5-4 and TRBJ2-3, with 12 bases matching TRBD2. Trimming cost V 4 bases and J 2 bases; bases outside gene matches: 8. Germline V gene lookup returns CDR1 SGHNT and CDR2 YYREEE (reference sequence). The CDR3 loop spans 17 amino acids.

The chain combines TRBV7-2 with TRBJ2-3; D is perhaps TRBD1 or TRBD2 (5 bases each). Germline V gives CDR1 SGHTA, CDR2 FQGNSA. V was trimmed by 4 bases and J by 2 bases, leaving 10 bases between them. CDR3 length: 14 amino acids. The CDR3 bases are TGTGCCAGCAGCTCAGGGAGCTTCACAGATACGCAGTATTTT. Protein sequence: CASSSGSFTDTQYF. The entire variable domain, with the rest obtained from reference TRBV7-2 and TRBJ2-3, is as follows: GAGVSQSPSNKVTEKGKDVELRCDPISGHTALYWYRQSLGQGLEFLIYFQGNSAPDKSGLPSDRFSAERTGGSVSTLTIQRTQQEDSAVYLCASSSGSFTDTQYFGPGTRLTVL.

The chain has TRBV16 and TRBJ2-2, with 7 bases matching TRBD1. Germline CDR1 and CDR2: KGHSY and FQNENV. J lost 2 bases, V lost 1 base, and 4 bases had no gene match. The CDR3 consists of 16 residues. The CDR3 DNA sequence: TGTGCCAGCAGCCAATTCGACAGGGAAAACACCGGGGAGCTGTTTTTT. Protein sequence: CASSQFDRENTGELFF.

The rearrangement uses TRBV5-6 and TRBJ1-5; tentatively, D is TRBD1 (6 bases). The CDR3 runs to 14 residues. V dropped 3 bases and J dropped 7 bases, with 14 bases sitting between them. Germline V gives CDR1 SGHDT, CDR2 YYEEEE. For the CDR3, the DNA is TGTGCCAGCAGCTACCAGTCAGGGGACCAGCCCCAGCATTTT. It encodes CASSYQSGDQPQHF.

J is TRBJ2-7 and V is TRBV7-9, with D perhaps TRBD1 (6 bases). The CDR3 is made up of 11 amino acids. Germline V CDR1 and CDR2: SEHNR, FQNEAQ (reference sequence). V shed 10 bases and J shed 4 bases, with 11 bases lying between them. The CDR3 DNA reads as TGTGCCACCGAGGGGGTTTACGAGCAGTACTTC. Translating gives CATEGVYEQYF.

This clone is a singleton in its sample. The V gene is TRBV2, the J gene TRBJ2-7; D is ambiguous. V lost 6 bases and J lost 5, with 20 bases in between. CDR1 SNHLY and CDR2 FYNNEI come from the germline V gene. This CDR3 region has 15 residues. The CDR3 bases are TGTGCCAGCAGGCCACCGGGTCTCTCTGTCGACGAGCAGTACTTC. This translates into CASRPPGLSVDEQYF. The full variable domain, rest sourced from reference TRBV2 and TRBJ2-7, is EPEVTQTPSHQVTQMGQEVILRCVPISNHLYFYWYRQILGQKVEFLVSFYNNEISEKSEIFDDQFSVERPDGSNFTLKIRSTKLEDSAMYFCASRPPGLSVDEQYFGPGTRLTVT.

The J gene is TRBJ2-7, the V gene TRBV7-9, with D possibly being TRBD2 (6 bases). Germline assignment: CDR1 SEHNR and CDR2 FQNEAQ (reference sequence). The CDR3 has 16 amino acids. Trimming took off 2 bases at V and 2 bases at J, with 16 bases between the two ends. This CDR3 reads CASSLPGEGDPYEQYF. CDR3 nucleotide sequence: TGTGCCAGCAGCTTACCGGGAGAGGGCGATCCCTACGAGCAGTACTTC.

CDR3 bases: TGTGCCACTTCACCAGCCGAGTTCTACGAGCAGTACTTC. This encodes CATSPAEFYEQYF. The J gene is TRBJ2-7, the V gene TRBV2; D gene uncertain. Germline V gene lookup returns CDR1 SNHLY and CDR2 FYNNEI. V lost 10 bases to trimming and J lost 3 bases, with 16 bases between them. This CDR3 comprises 13 residues.

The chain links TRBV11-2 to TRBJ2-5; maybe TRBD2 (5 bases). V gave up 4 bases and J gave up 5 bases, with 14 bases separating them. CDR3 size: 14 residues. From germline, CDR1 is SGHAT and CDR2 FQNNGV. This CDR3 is CASSSTQRGETQYF. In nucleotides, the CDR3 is TGTGCCAGCAGCTCAACACAGAGAGGGGAGACCCAGTACTTC.

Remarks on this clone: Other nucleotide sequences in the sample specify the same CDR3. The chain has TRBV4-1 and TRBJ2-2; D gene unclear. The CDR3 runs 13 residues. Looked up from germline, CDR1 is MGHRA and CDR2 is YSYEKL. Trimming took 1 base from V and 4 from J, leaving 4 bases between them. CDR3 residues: CASSQGSTGELFF. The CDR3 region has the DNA TGCGCCAGCAGCCAAGGGAGCACCGGGGAGCTGTTTTTT.

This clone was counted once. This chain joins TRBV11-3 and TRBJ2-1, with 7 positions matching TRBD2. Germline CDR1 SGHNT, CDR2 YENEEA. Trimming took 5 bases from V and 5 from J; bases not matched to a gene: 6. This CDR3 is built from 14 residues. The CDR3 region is CASSRELADNEQFF. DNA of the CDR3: TGTGCCAGCAGCCGGGAGCTAGCGGACAATGAGCAGTTCTTC.

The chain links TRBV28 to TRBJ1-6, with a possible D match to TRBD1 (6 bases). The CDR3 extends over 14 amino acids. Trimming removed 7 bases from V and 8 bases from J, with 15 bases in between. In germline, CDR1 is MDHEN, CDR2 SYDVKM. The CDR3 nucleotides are TGTGCCAGCAAATTACAGGGATTTGATTCACCCCTCCACTTT. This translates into CASKLQGFDSPLHF.

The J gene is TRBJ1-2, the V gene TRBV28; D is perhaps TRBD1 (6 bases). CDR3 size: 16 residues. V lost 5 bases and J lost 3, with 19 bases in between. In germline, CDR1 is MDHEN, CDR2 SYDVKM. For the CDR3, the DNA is TGTGCCAGCAGTCCCCGGGACACAGACTACTACTATGGCTACACCTTC. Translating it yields CASSPRDTDYYYGYTF.

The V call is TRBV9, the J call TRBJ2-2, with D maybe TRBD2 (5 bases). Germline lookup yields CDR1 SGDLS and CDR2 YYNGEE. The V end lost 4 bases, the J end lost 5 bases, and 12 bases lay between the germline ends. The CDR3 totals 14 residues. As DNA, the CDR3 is TGTGCCAGCAGCTCTCTTAGCGAAACCGGGGAGCTGTTTTTT. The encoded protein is CASSSLSETGELFF.

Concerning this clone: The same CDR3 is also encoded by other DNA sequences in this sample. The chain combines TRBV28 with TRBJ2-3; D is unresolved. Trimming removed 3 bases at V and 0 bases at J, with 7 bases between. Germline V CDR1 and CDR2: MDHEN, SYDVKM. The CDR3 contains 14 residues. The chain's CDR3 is CASSLSPSTDTQYF. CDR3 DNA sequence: TGTGCCAGCAGTTTGAGCCCAAGCACAGATACGCAGTATTTT. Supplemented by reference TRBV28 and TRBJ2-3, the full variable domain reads DVKVTQSSRYLVKRTGEKVFLECVQDMDHENMFWYRQDPGLGLRLIYFSYDVKMKEKGDIPEGYSVSREKKERFSLILESASTNQTSMYLCASSLSPSTDTQYFGPGTRLTVL.